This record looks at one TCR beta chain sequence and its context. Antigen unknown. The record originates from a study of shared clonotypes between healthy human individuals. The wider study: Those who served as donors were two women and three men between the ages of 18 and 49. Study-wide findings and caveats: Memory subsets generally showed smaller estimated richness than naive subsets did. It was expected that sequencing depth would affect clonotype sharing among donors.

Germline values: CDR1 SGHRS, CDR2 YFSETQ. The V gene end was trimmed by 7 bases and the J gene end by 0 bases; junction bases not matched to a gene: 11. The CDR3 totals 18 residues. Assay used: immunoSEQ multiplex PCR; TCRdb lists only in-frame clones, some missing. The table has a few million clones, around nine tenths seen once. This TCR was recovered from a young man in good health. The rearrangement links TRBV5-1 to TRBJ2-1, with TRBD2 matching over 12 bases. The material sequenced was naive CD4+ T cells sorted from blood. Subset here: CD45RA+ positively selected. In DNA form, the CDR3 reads TGCGCCAGCGCGGCACTAGCGGGGGGTCGGAGCTCCTACAATGAGCAGTTCTTC. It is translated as CASAALAGGRSSYNEQFF.